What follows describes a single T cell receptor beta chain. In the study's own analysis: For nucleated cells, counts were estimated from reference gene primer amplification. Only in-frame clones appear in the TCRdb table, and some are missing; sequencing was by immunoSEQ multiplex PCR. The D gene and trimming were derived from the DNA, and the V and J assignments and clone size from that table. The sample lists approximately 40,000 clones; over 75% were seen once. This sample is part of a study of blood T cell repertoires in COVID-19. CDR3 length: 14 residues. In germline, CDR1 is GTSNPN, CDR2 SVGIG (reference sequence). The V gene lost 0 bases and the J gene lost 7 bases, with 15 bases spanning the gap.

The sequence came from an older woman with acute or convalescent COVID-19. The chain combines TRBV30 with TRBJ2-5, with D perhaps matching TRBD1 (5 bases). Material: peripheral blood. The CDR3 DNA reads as TGTGCCTGGAGTGTAAGTCAGGGATTGGTGACCCAGTACTTC. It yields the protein CAWSVSQGLVTQYF.